This T cell receptor (beta chain) was sequenced during a study of human T cells and chemical hapten exposure. On the study more broadly: Slight volume differences across pooled libraries mainly accounted for varying per-sample TCR yields. Whole-study results and caveats: With patch test score, the counts of PT1 expanded TCRs showed a positive correlation.

What the library attached to individual cDNA molecules were unique molecular identifiers. TCRdb re-analysed the RACE reads in MiXCR, keeping a single row per CDR3 protein. The repertoire holds around 380,000 distinct CDR3 sequences, with about 4.8% as singletons. Time point: patch test 1, 2 weeks after DPC sensitization. Specified treatment: therapeutic diphenylcyclopropenone sensitization with weekly scalp DPC. Unseparated into fractions, whole blood served as the source from which total RNA was extracted. The table lists this clonotype with many counts. Antigen: not known. CDR3 size: 15 residues. With 5 bases removed from V and 3 bases from J, the gap between germline ends came to 15 bases.

The origin of this receptor is a woman aged 45-65 years with alopecia areata. Some clones in this sample may be carry-over from other donors' samples. The sequencing here drew on whole blood, taken in connection with sensitization to the hapten diphenylcyclopropenone (DPC). The rearrangement uses TRBV12-3 or TRBV12-4 and TRBJ2-3, with D possibly matching TRBD1 (6 bases). CDR3: CASSPSTGYTDTQYF. The CDR3 DNA follows: TGTGCCAGCAGTCCCTCTACAGGGTATACAGATACGCAGTATTTT.